Below, 7 T cell receptor beta chains from the same sample are listed, as sequenced in a study of T cell responses to AZD1222 COVID-19 vaccine. Sequencing was performed with immunoSEQ multiplex PCR; in TCRdb, only in-frame clones are kept and a portion is missing. The sample contains about 190,000 clones, 85% to 95% of which appear only once. Source: peripheral blood, taken 28 days after the second dose of the MenACWY control vaccine. All receptors come from an adult who received the MenACWY meningococcal vaccine as a control.

The rearrangement joins TRBV5-1 to TRBJ2-7; D is ambiguous. This CDR3 has 15 amino acids. Between the trimmed V and J ends, which lost 0 bases and 0 bases, there was a span of 10 bases. CDR1 SGHRS and CDR2 YFSETQ come from the germline V gene. The CDR3 DNA reads as TGCGCCAGCAGCTTGGGTAGGCCTATCTCCTACGAGCAGTACTTC. This sequence encodes CASSLGRPISYEQYF.

This sequence joins TRBV29-1 and TRBJ2-5; D may be TRBD2 (5 bases). The CDR3 is 14 amino acids. The V gene lost 5 bases and the J gene lost 5 bases, with 18 bases spanning the gap. CDR1 is SQVTM and CDR2 is ANQGSEA in the germline V gene. CDR3 protein: CSVYTGVSGETQYF. Here the CDR3 DNA reads TGCAGCGTTTACACGGGCGTCTCGGGGGAGACCCAGTACTTC.

The chain has TRBV6-1 and TRBJ2-2, with 7 bases lining up with TRBD1. The germline V gene has CDR1 MNHNS and CDR2 SASEGT. V was pared by 3 bases and J by 4 bases, with 2 bases of the junction left unmatched. The CDR3 is made up of 14 amino acids. DNA of the CDR3: TGTGCCAGCAGTGAGTACAGGGGCACCGGGGAGCTGTTTTTT. As protein: CASSEYRGTGELFF.

The rearrangement joins TRBV11-3 to TRBJ1-4, with a weak D call TRBD1 (6 bases). This CDR3 has 18 amino acids. Trimming shortened V by 0 bases and J by 6 bases, and 20 bases separated the two germline ends. Germline lookup yields CDR1 SGHNT and CDR2 YENEEA. The chain's CDR3 is CASSLDRRRTGQDEKLFF. The CDR3 region has the DNA TGTGCCAGCAGCTTAGATCGTAGACGAACAGGGCAGGATGAAAAACTGTTTTTT.

This clone was counted once. This sequence joins TRBV5-5 and TRBJ2-5; D not certain. The CDR3 consists of 12 residues. Looked up from germline, CDR1 is SGHKS and CDR2 is YYEKEE (reference sequence). V was shortened by 0 bases and J by 5 bases, with 5 bases between the two germline ends. CDR3 sequence (DNA): TGTGCCAGCAGCTTGGACTCCGAGACCCAGTACTTC. Its protein product is CASSLDSETQYF. Together with reference TRBV5-5 and TRBJ2-5, the CDR3 gives the full variable domain: DAGVTQSPTHLIKTRGQQVTLRCSPISGHKSVSWYQQVLGQGPQFIFQYYEKEERGRGNFPDRFSARQFPNYSSELNVNALLLGDSALYLCASSLDSETQYFGPGTRLLVL.

The J gene is TRBJ1-6, the V gene TRBV11-3, with unresolved D. The length of the CDR3 is 15 residues. Trimming pared 0 bases from V and 6 bases from J, leaving 9 bases between. The germline V gene encodes CDR1 SGHNT and CDR2 YENEEA. CDR3 protein: CASSLEGLSNSPLHF. The CDR3 DNA reads as TGTGCCAGCAGCTTAGAAGGGCTGAGTAATTCACCCCTCCACTTT.

A word on this clone: One end of the junction does not line up with germline, which may come from a read error. The V and J genes are TRBV4-3 and TRBJ2-1; 9 bases are shared with TRBD2. Germline CDR1 and CDR2: LGHNA and YSLEER. This CDR3 spans 17 amino acids. CDR3 sequence (DNA): TGCGCCAGCAGCCATCAGACCGGGACTAGCTCCCACAATGAGCAGTTCTTC. Protein sequence: CASSHQTGTSSHNEQFF.